The clone carrying this T cell receptor beta chain was counted ten times or more. Its antigen is unidentified. The library was built from around 380 ng RNA with molecular barcoded adaptors for alpha/delta and beta/gamma chains. TCRdb reprocessed the reads via MiXCR and lists one record per CDR3 protein. Seen here are about 62,000 distinct CDR3 sequences, roughly 20% observed once, and the top ten hold approximately 11%. This specimen comes from a study of read filtering for tumor transcriptome and immune sequencing. Study-level background: Patients were approximately 18 male and approximately 14 female, mean age approximately 70 years, range roughly 47 to 80. General study results and limits: Dropping single-read clonotypes raised IR-seq and RNA-seq shared-clonotype correlation. Approximately 82% of IR-seq clonotypes had one read, totaling about 4% of reads; RNA-seq: approximately 75% and 45%.

This receptor was identified in a donor at least 40 years old with multiple myeloma. Sequencing was carried out using a population of CD138-negative cells sorted from bone marrow.

In nucleotides, the CDR3 is TGCAGTGCTAGACGTTACAGGGGGAACACAGATACGCAGTATTTT. Translation gives CSARRYRGNTDTQYF. The chain carries TRBV20-1 and TRBJ2-3; 8 bases match TRBD1. This CDR3 is built from 15 residues. The V gene's germline CDR1 is DFQATT and CDR2 SNEGSKA (reference sequence). Losses at the gene ends were 2 bases for V and 2 bases for J; bases not matched to a gene: 6.